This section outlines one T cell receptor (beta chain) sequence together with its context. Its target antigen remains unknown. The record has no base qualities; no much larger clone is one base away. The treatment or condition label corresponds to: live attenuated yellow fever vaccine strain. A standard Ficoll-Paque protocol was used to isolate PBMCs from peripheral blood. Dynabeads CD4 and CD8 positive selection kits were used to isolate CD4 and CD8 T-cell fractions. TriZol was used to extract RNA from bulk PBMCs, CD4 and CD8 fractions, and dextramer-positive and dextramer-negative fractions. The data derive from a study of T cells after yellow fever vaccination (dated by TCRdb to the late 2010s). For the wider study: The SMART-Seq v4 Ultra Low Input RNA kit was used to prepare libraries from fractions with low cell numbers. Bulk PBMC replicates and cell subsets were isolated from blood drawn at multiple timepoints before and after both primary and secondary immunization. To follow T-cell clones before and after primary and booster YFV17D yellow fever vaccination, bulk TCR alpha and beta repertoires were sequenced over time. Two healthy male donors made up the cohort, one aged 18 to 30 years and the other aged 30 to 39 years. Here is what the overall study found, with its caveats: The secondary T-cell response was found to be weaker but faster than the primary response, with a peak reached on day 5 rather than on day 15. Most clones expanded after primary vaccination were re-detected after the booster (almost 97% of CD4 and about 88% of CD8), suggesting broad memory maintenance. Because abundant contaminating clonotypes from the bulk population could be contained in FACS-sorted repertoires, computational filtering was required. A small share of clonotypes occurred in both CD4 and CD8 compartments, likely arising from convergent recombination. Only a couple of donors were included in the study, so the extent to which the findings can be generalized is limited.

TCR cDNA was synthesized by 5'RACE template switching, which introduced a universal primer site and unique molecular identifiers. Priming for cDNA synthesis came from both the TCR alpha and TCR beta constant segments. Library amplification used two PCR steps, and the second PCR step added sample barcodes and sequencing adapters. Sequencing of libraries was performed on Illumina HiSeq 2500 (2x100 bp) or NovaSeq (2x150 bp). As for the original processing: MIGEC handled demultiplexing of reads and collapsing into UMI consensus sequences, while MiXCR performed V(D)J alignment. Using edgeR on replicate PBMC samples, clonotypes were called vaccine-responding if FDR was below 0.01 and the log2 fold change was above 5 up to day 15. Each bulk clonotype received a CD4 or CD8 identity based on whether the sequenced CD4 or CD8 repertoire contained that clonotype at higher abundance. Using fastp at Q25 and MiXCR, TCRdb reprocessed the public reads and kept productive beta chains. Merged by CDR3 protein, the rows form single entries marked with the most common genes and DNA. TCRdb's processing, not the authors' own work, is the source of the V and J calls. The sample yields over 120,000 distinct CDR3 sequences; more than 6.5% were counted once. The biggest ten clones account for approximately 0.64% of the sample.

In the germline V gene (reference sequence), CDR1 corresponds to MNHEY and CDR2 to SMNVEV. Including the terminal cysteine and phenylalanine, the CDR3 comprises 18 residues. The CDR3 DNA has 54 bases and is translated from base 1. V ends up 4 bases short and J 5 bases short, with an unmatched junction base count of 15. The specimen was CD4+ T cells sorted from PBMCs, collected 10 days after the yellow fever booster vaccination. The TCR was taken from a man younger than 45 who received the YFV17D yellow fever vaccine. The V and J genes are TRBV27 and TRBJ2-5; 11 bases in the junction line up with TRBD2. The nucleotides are TGTGCCAGCAGTTACTGGGCGAAGGTAGCGGGAGGGCCCGAGACCCAGTACTTC. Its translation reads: CASSYWAKVAGGPETQYF.